This T cell receptor (beta chain) appears in the sequencing data of a study of shared clonotypes between healthy human individuals. This clone appeared once. Germline assignment: CDR1 MNHEY and CDR2 SVGAGI. Deletions cut 2 bases from V and 2 bases from J, with 16 bases between. The CDR3 has 16 residues. Profiled with immunoSEQ multiplex PCR; TCRdb holds only in-frame clones, not every one. The data hold roughly 2.4 million clones, with nearly 97% observed a single time. The source material was naive CD4+ T cells sorted from blood. Specified subset: CD45RA+ positively selected. The TCR comes from a man younger than 35 in good health. The chain has TRBV6-5 and TRBJ2-7, with D unresolved. The CDR3 loop reads CASSYTTNTYPYEQYF. The CDR3 nucleotides read TGTGCCAGCAGTTACACTACTAATACCTACCCCTACGAGCAGTACTTC.